These T cell receptor beta chains were read from a single sample in a study of blood T cell repertoires in COVID-19. Repertoires were generated with immunoSEQ multiplex PCR, while TCRdb's copy carries only in-frame clones and drops some. The sample records over 300,000 clones, nearly 90% being singletons. Material: peripheral blood. These receptors originate from a man aged 18-30 years with active or convalescent COVID-19. Both conserved end residues are part of each CDR3. A D gene is named only where the DNA matches it firmly. Not every row has a clone size; where given, it reads once, few, many or a size class.

clone size: few
CDR3 length: 19
D gene: TRBD2
V gene: TRBV5-6
J gene: TRBJ2-1
CDR3 protein: CASSQGLAGGPSSYNEQFF
CDR3 DNA: TGTGCCAGCAGCCAGGGACTAGCGGGAGGACCTAGCTCCTACAATGAGCAGTTCTTC

clone size: -
CDR3 length: 15
D gene: -
V gene: TRBV4-3
J gene: TRBJ1-1
CDR3 protein: CASSQAPDSNTEAFF
CDR3 DNA: TGCGCCAGCAGCCAGGCCCCGGACTCAAACACTGAAGCTTTCTTT

clone size: -
CDR3 length: 13
D gene: TRBD1
V gene: TRBV2
J gene: TRBJ1-1
CDR3 protein: CASSTQGLGEAFF
CDR3 DNA: TGTGCCAGCAGTACACAGGGGTTGGGGGAAGCTTTCTTT

clone size: -
CDR3 length: 19
D gene: TRBD2
V gene: TRBV7-3
J gene: TRBJ2-2
CDR3 protein: CASSLMGLAGGLDTGELFF
CDR3 DNA: TGTGCCAGCAGCTTAATGGGACTAGCGGGAGGATTGGACACCGGGGAGCTGTTTTTT

clone size: -
CDR3 length: 14
D gene: TRBD1
V gene: TRBV7-3
J gene: TRBJ1-1
CDR3 protein: CASTFGTAKNEAFF
CDR3 DNA: TGTGCCAGCACCTTCGGGACAGCCAAAAATGAAGCTTTCTTT

clone size: -
CDR3 length: 13
D gene: -
V gene: TRBV19
J gene: TRBJ2-1
CDR3 protein: CASSIGPGNEQFF
CDR3 DNA: TGTGCCAGTAGTATAGGGCCAGGGAATGAGCAGTTCTTC

clone size: -
CDR3 length: 14
D gene: TRBD2
V gene: TRBV18
J gene: TRBJ2-1
CDR3 protein: CASSPSGGSNEQFF
CDR3 DNA: TGTGCCAGCTCACCTAGCGGGGGTTCGAATGAGCAGTTCTTC

clone size: -
CDR3 length: 15
D gene: TRBD1
V gene: TRBV30
J gene: TRBJ1-4
CDR3 protein: CAWSVQGGLGEKLFF
CDR3 DNA: TGTGCCTGGAGTGTACAGGGGGGGCTTGGTGAAAAACTGTTTTTT

clone size: -
CDR3 length: 17
D gene: -
V gene: TRBV7-2
J gene: TRBJ1-4
CDR3 protein: CASSSRRGGGTNEKLFF
CDR3 DNA: TGTGCCAGCAGCTCACGTCGGGGGGGTGGGACTAATGAAAAACTGTTTTTT

clone size: -
CDR3 length: 15
D gene: TRBD1
V gene: TRBV18
J gene: TRBJ1-5
CDR3 protein: CASSRTGIGNQPQHF
CDR3 DNA: TGTGCCAGCTCACGGACAGGGATCGGGAATCAGCCCCAGCATTTT

clone size: -
CDR3 length: 14
D gene: -
V gene: TRBV5-8
J gene: TRBJ2-7
CDR3 protein: CASSFPGLRIEQYF
CDR3 DNA: TGTGCCAGCAGCTTCCCGGGGTTAAGGATCGAGCAGTACTTC

clone size: -
CDR3 length: 14
D gene: TRBD2
V gene: TRBV4-1
J gene: TRBJ2-5
CDR3 protein: CASSQSVAGETQYF
CDR3 DNA: TGCGCCAGCAGCCAATCCGTAGCGGGGGAGACCCAGTACTTC

clone size: -
CDR3 length: 15
D gene: TRBD1
V gene: TRBV18
J gene: TRBJ2-1
CDR3 protein: CASSRDRGLTDEQFF
CDR3 DNA: TGTGCCAGCTCCCGCGACAGGGGGCTAACCGATGAGCAGTTCTTC

clone size: -
CDR3 length: 16
D gene: TRBD1
V gene: TRBV6-6
J gene: TRBJ1-2
CDR3 protein: CASSTSPGGYFYGYTF
CDR3 DNA: TGTGCCAGCAGTACCAGCCCAGGGGGCTATTTCTATGGCTACACCTTC

clone size: -
CDR3 length: 15
D gene: -
V gene: TRBV6-5
J gene: TRBJ1-6
CDR3 protein: CASKGKTAYNSPLHF
CDR3 DNA: TGTGCCAGCAAGGGGAAGACAGCGTATAATTCACCCCTCCACTTT